The rows below give T cell receptor beta chains drawn from one sample of a study of cytomegalovirus exposure and HLA in healthy donors. Data came from immunoSEQ multiplex PCR; TCRdb stores just in-frame clones and leaves some out. The table shows some 150,000 clones, with over 70% occurring only once. Source material: PBMCs. These receptors came from a man younger than 45 in good health and CMV-seropositive. Each CDR3 is given with its conserved first and last residue. The D gene is left open where the match is weak. Only part of the rows carry a size: once, few, many, or a class if the clone is expanded.

j_call: TRBJ2-2; clone_size: -; d_call: -; v_call: TRBV4-1; cdr3_nt: TGCGCCAGCAGCCCTTCCCCCAGGCGGAACACCGGGGAGCTGTTTTTT; cdr3_aa: CASSPSPRRNTGELFF
j_call: TRBJ2-1; clone_size: -; d_call: TRBD2; v_call: TRBV7-9; cdr3_nt: TGTGCCAGCAGCTTAGTGTCGGGGGAGGGTCCTTACAATGAGCAGTTCTTC; cdr3_aa: CASSLVSGEGPYNEQFF
j_call: TRBJ1-2; clone_size: -; d_call: -; v_call: TRBV5-1; cdr3_nt: TGCGCCAGCAGCCAGCGGGGGCCCTTTCCCAACTATGGCTACACCTTC; cdr3_aa: CASSQRGPFPNYGYTF
j_call: TRBJ2-1; clone_size: -; d_call: -; v_call: TRBV7-9; cdr3_nt: TGTGCCAGCAGCTTAGATCGGGTGAATGAGCAGTTCTTC; cdr3_aa: CASSLDRVNEQFF
j_call: TRBJ1-2; clone_size: -; d_call: -; v_call: TRBV2; cdr3_nt: TGTGCCAGCAGTGAATTAAACTATGGCTACACCTTC; cdr3_aa: CASSELNYGYTF
j_call: TRBJ1-4; clone_size: few; d_call: -; v_call: TRBV7-2; cdr3_nt: TGTGCCAGCAGCACCCGACACAGTACTAATGAAAAACTGTTTTTT; cdr3_aa: CASSTRHSTNEKLFF
j_call: TRBJ1-5; clone_size: -; d_call: -; v_call: TRBV6-1; cdr3_nt: TGTGCCAGCAGTGACAGGCAAGGTATAGCCCAGCATTTT; cdr3_aa: CASSDRQGIAQHF
j_call: TRBJ1-5; clone_size: -; d_call: -; v_call: TRBV6-5; cdr3_nt: TGTGCCAGCAGTTACGGGCTTCATCAGCCCCAGCATTTT; cdr3_aa: CASSYGLHQPQHF
j_call: TRBJ2-2; clone_size: -; d_call: -; v_call: TRBV29-1; cdr3_nt: TGCAGCGTTAGGGGGGCTGGAAGGGGGCGTTCCGGGGAGCTGTTTTTT; cdr3_aa: CSVRGAGRGRSGELFF
j_call: TRBJ1-1; clone_size: -; d_call: -; v_call: TRBV7-2; cdr3_nt: TGTGCCAGCAGCTGGGCAGTGGGGGGGACTGAAGCTTTCTTT; cdr3_aa: CASSWAVGGTEAFF
j_call: TRBJ2-3; clone_size: -; d_call: -; v_call: TRBV6-5; cdr3_nt: TGTGCCAGCAGTTACTCGGTACAGCGGGGCACAGATACGCAGTATTTT; cdr3_aa: CASSYSVQRGTDTQYF
j_call: TRBJ2-1; clone_size: -; d_call: -; v_call: TRBV6-5; cdr3_nt: TGTGCCAGCAGTTACTCAGTTATAGACTACAATGAGCAGTTCTTC; cdr3_aa: CASSYSVIDYNEQFF
j_call: TRBJ2-7; clone_size: -; d_call: TRBD1; v_call: TRBV5-4; cdr3_nt: TGTGCCAGCCGATTTTGGGACAGCTCCTACGAGCAGTACTTC; cdr3_aa: CASRFWDSSYEQYF
j_call: TRBJ2-7; clone_size: -; d_call: -; v_call: TRBV2; cdr3_nt: TGTGCCAGCAGTGAAGAATATAACTACGAGCAGTACTTC; cdr3_aa: CASSEEYNYEQYF
j_call: TRBJ2-3; clone_size: once; d_call: -; v_call: TRBV27; cdr3_nt: TGTGCCAGCAGTTCCTGGAGGACAGTGGATACGCAGTATTTT; cdr3_aa: CASSSWRTVDTQYF
j_call: TRBJ2-7; clone_size: -; d_call: TRBD1; v_call: TRBV18; cdr3_nt: TGTGCCAGCTCACCCGGGACAGGGGCAGACGAGCAGTACTTC; cdr3_aa: CASSPGTGADEQYF
j_call: TRBJ1-1; clone_size: -; d_call: -; v_call: TRBV27; cdr3_nt: TGTGCCAGCAGTTTATCAGCCGCGGAGGGCTGGAACACTGAAGCTTTCTTT; cdr3_aa: CASSLSAAEGWNTEAFF
j_call: TRBJ2-6; clone_size: -; d_call: -; v_call: TRBV29-1; cdr3_nt: TGCAGCGTTCAAGGGGCCCAGACGTTGACTGGGGCCAACGTCCTGACTTTC; cdr3_aa: CSVQGAQTLTGANVLTF
j_call: TRBJ2-7; clone_size: -; d_call: -; v_call: TRBV7-9; cdr3_nt: TGTGCCAGCACCGCTACAGGGTCGCCTTTCGAGCAGTACTTC; cdr3_aa: CASTATGSPFEQYF
j_call: TRBJ2-5; clone_size: once; d_call: TRBD2; v_call: TRBV6-6; cdr3_nt: TGTGCCAGCACCTTAGCGGGGGGAGAGACCCAGTACTTC; cdr3_aa: CASTLAGGETQYF
j_call: TRBJ2-7; clone_size: few; d_call: TRBD1; v_call: TRBV6-6; cdr3_nt: TGTGCCAGCCGACAGGGGGCCAACTACGAGCAGTACTTC; cdr3_aa: CASRQGANYEQYF
j_call: TRBJ2-5; clone_size: -; d_call: -; v_call: TRBV6-1; cdr3_nt: TGTGCCAGCAGGGGCGCGAACCAAGAGACCCAGTACTTC; cdr3_aa: CASRGANQETQYF
j_call: TRBJ2-1; clone_size: -; d_call: -; v_call: TRBV28; cdr3_nt: TGTGCCAGCAGTTTATTCTCACGGGAGCAGTTCTTC; cdr3_aa: CASSLFSREQFF
j_call: TRBJ1-4; clone_size: -; d_call: -; v_call: TRBV7-9; cdr3_nt: TGTGCCAGCAGCTTCTTGGGGGGTCGGACTAATGAAAAACTGTTTTTT; cdr3_aa: CASSFLGGRTNEKLFF
j_call: TRBJ2-2; clone_size: -; d_call: -; v_call: TRBV28; cdr3_nt: TGTGCCAGCTCCTTGGCGCAGGGGAACACCGGGGAGCTGTTTTTT; cdr3_aa: CASSLAQGNTGELFF
j_call: TRBJ2-1; clone_size: -; d_call: TRBD2; v_call: TRBV4-1; cdr3_nt: TGCGCCAGCAGCCATGCGGGAGGGCCCAGTGAGCAGTTCTTC; cdr3_aa: CASSHAGGPSEQFF
j_call: TRBJ2-7; clone_size: -; d_call: TRBD1; v_call: TRBV6-5; cdr3_nt: TGTGCCAGCAGTTACCGGGACAGCGCCTACGAGCAGTACTTC; cdr3_aa: CASSYRDSAYEQYF
j_call: TRBJ1-1; clone_size: -; d_call: -; v_call: TRBV4-3; cdr3_nt: TGCGCCAGCAGCCAAGACACTACACAGAACACTGAAGCTTTCTTT; cdr3_aa: CASSQDTTQNTEAFF
j_call: TRBJ2-1; clone_size: -; d_call: TRBD2; v_call: TRBV2; cdr3_nt: TGTGCCAGCAGCAGACAACCGGGACTAGCGTCCTACAATGAGCAGTTCTTC; cdr3_aa: CASSRQPGLASYNEQFF
j_call: TRBJ1-4; clone_size: -; d_call: -; v_call: TRBV7-6; cdr3_nt: TGTGCCAGCAGCTTAGCGGTGGGGGGGCGCGTTGAAAAACTGTTTTTT; cdr3_aa: CASSLAVGGRVEKLFF
j_call: TRBJ2-7; clone_size: once; d_call: -; v_call: TRBV21-1; cdr3_nt: TGTGCCAGCAGCAAATCGGAACTAGCGGGACCCTACGAGCAGTACTTC; cdr3_aa: CASSKSELAGPYEQYF
j_call: TRBJ2-5; clone_size: once; d_call: -; v_call: TRBV5-4; cdr3_nt: TGTGCCAGCAGCCAAGGACCCTTTGCGGAGGAAGAGACCCAGTACTTC; cdr3_aa: CASSQGPFAEEETQYF
j_call: TRBJ1-2; clone_size: -; d_call: -; v_call: TRBV4-1; cdr3_nt: TGCGCCAGCAGCCAACACAACAGGATCGGCTACACCTTC; cdr3_aa: CASSQHNRIGYTF
j_call: TRBJ2-2; clone_size: -; d_call: TRBD2; v_call: TRBV6-5; cdr3_nt: TGTGCCACAAAGACTAGCGGGGGGATCACCGGGGAGCTGTTTTTT; cdr3_aa: CATKTSGGITGELFF
j_call: TRBJ1-6; clone_size: few; d_call: -; v_call: TRBV6-6; cdr3_nt: TGTGCCAGCAGTTACTCCACTCTCTATAATTCACCCCTCCACTTT; cdr3_aa: CASSYSTLYNSPLHF
j_call: TRBJ2-7; clone_size: -; d_call: TRBD1; v_call: TRBV4-1; cdr3_nt: TGCGCCAGCAGACCGACAGGGAAACCCTACGAGCAGTACTTC; cdr3_aa: CASRPTGKPYEQYF
j_call: TRBJ1-2; clone_size: few; d_call: -; v_call: TRBV6-5; cdr3_nt: TGTGCCAGCAGCCGCCGGGGGGGCGAAGGAGGCTACACCTTC; cdr3_aa: CASSRRGGEGGYTF